What follows are 25 T cell receptor beta chains derived from one specimen sequenced in a study of T-cell reconstitution after alpha-beta-depleted transplantation in children. Unique molecular identifiers were used in preparing the TCRbeta library. From the PCR reads, TCRdb called clonotypes with MiXCR, one entry per CDR3 protein. In the table there are roughly 340,000 distinct CDR3 sequences, about 16% of which are singletons. The sample here was PBMCs, mostly from graft donor cells, taken 360 days after TCRalphabeta/CD19-depleted stem cell transplant. These receptors came from a male patient aged 2 to 9 who had a stem cell transplant for acute lymphoblastic leukemia, so the T cells may come from the graft donor.

The sample holds a few counts of this clonotype. V gene TRBV27 combines with J gene TRBJ2-1, with TRBD2 identical over 8 bases. Germline V gives CDR1 MNHEY, CDR2 SMNVEV (reference sequence). This CDR3 is built from 14 residues. Unmatched junction bases numbered 3, after V lost 5 bases and J lost 3 bases. CDR3 sequence (DNA): TGTGCCAGCAGTCGCGCGGGAGGCTACAATGAGCAGTTCTTC. It codes for CASSRAGGYNEQFF.

This clonotype was found a few times. The rearrangement links TRBV5-1 to TRBJ2-7; the match to TRBD1 covers 8 bases. The V and J ends lost 4 bases and 5 bases, in that order; junction bases with no gene match: 8. The CDR3 loop spans 14 amino acids. Germline V gives CDR1 SGHRS, CDR2 YFSETQ. The CDR3 nucleotides read TGCGCCAGCAGCCCCGGGACAGGAATCCACGAGCAGTACTTC. This translates into CASSPGTGIHEQYF.

This sequence joins TRBV12-3 or TRBV12-4 and TRBJ1-1; D is perhaps TRBD1 (5 bases). Deletions cut 3 bases from V and 4 bases from J, with 9 bases between. CDR3 size: 13 residues. The CDR3 DNA reads TGTGCCAGCAGTTTGGGGGAAGGCACTGAAGCTTTCTTT. It is translated as CASSLGEGTEAFF.

The chain employs TRBV10-1 and TRBJ2-2, with D maybe TRBD2 (6 bases). CDR1 is WNHNN, CDR2 SYGVQD, per germline (reference sequence). V was pared by 8 bases and J by 4 bases, with 17 bases between. This CDR3 spans 15 amino acids. The CDR3 region is CASRLSDYSTGELFF. CDR3 DNA: TGCGCCAGCCGCTTGTCGGACTACTCCACCGGGGAGCTGTTTTTT.

This clonotype appeared a few times. This chain uses TRBV12-3 or TRBV12-4 with TRBJ2-4; D uncertain. V lost 6 bases to trimming and J lost 8 bases, with 11 bases between them. This CDR3 is 12 amino acids long. CDR3 in DNA: TGTGCCAGCAGCCTATTCATCGACATTCAGTACTTC. The encoded protein is CASSLFIDIQYF.

There are a few counts of this clonotype. V and J are TRBV27 and TRBJ2-5; no clear D. CDR1 is MNHEY, CDR2 SMNVEV, per germline (reference sequence). The CDR3 extends over 14 amino acids. Trimming took off 2 bases at V and 2 bases at J, with 9 bases between the two ends. In DNA form, the CDR3 reads TGTGCCAGCAGTTTAATTTCAGGACAAGAGACCCAGTACTTC. Translating it yields CASSLISGQETQYF.

In this sample, this clonotype turned up a few times. V is TRBV29-1 and J is TRBJ2-1; no definite D call. CDR3 length equals 13 residues. The V gene lost 3 bases and the J gene lost 10 bases, with 16 bases spanning the gap. The germline V gene has CDR1 SQVTM and CDR2 ANQGSEA. The CDR3 region has the DNA TGCAGCGTTGAGTATTTTAGTAGAAGAGAGCAGTTCTTC. It is translated as CSVEYFSRREQFF.

The V call is TRBV11-2, the J call TRBJ2-7; 7 bases agree with TRBD1. Trimming cost V 3 bases and J 1 base; bases outside gene matches: 3. This CDR3 contains 14 residues. Germline loops: CDR1 SGHAT, CDR2 FQNNGV. CDR3 loop: CASSFQGQSYEQYF. In nucleotides, the CDR3 is TGTGCCAGCAGCTTCCAGGGACAGTCCTACGAGCAGTACTTC. The full variable domain, its missing parts supplied by reference TRBV11-2 and TRBJ2-7, is EAGVAQSPRYKIIEKRQSVAFWCNPISGHATLYWYQQILGQGPKLLIQFQNNGVVDDSQLPKDRFSAERLKGVDSTLKIQPAKLEDSAVYLCASSFQGQSYEQYFGPGTRLTVT.

Concerning this clonotype itself: The CDR3 end shows no conserved phenylalanine or tryptophan, and so a read error is likely. The limits of the CDR3 on the DNA are not certain, so only TCRdb's listed CDR3 is given. The chain has TRBV7-9 and TRBJ1-2; TRBD1 is the table's D call and was not checked against the DNA. The CDR3 is 10 amino acids long, termini counted. In germline, CDR1 is SEHNR, CDR2 FQNEAQ (reference sequence). CDR3: CASSFAPTAN.

In its sample, this clonotype was seen once. The chain couples TRBV20-1 to TRBJ2-3; 13 bases agree with TRBD2. V was pared by 0 bases and J by 0 bases, with 3 bases of the junction left unmatched. The CDR3 has 17 residues. Germline CDR1 reads DFQATT; CDR2 reads SNEGSKA (reference sequence). CDR3 coding DNA: TGCAGTGCTAGAGAGCCGGGACTAGCGGGAAGCACAGATACGCAGTATTTT. Amino acid sequence: CSAREPGLAGSTDTQYF.

This clonotype was recorded at least ten times. The rearrangement joins TRBV7-9 to TRBJ1-1, with D perhaps TRBD1 (6 bases). CDR1 and CDR2 (germline): SEHNR, FQNEAQ (reference sequence). The V and J ends lost 4 bases and 3 bases respectively, with 18 bases between them. This CDR3 is built from 16 residues. CDR3 sequence (DNA): TGTGCCAGCAGCTCTCCCGGGGGGGGCGTCGACACTGAAGCTTTCTTT. Its translation: CASSSPGGGVDTEAFF. Full variable domain (rest looked up from reference TRBV7-9 and TRBJ1-1): DTGVSQNPRHKITKRGQNVTFRCDPISEHNRLYWYRQTLGQGPEFLTYFQNEAQLEKSRLLSDRFSAERPKGSFSTLEIQRTEQGDSAMYLCASSSPGGGVDTEAFFGQGTRLTVV.

This clonotype was observed a handful of times. This chain uses TRBV19 with TRBJ1-1; D possibly corresponds to TRBD1 (6 bases). Deletions cut 6 bases from V and 4 bases from J, with 18 bases between. Germline CDR1 reads LNHDA; CDR2 reads SQIVND (reference sequence). This CDR3 spans 15 amino acids. In nucleotides, the CDR3 is TGTGCCAGTAGGGACAGCTTTAAGGGGGGCACTGAAGCTTTCTTT. Protein: CASRDSFKGGTEAFF. Full variable domain (missing parts from reference TRBV19 and TRBJ1-1): DGGITQSPKYLFRKEGQNVTLSCEQNLNHDAMYWYRQDPGQGLRLIYYSQIVNDFQKGDIAEGYSVSREKKESFPLTVTSAQKNPTAFYLCASRDSFKGGTEAFFGQGTRLTVV.

This clonotype was recorded at least ten times. This chain joins TRBV5-1 and TRBJ2-7; the match to TRBD1 covers 12 bases. The V segment lost 1 base and the J segment 4 bases; nucleotides outside the gene matches: 3. The CDR3 covers 15 residues. CDR1 SGHRS and CDR2 YFSETQ come from the germline V gene. The CDR3 DNA follows: TGCGCCAGCAGCTTGTTGGGACAGGGGGCTTACGAGCAGTACTTC. Amino acids: CASSLLGQGAYEQYF. The full variable domain, rest sourced from reference TRBV5-1 and TRBJ2-7, is KAGVTQTPRYLIKTRGQQVTLSCSPISGHRSVSWYQQTPGQGLQFLFEYFSETQRNKGNFPGRFSGRQFSNSRSEMNVSTLELGDSALYLCASSLLGQGAYEQYFGPGTRLTVT.

A few counts support this clonotype. The chain links TRBV12-3 or TRBV12-4 to TRBJ1-2; 8 bases fit TRBD1. Unmatched junction bases numbered 7, after V lost 5 bases and J lost 8 bases. The CDR3 covers 13 residues. The CDR3 DNA reads TGTGCCAGCAGTAGGGACAGGAGAGAAGGCTACACCTTC. Its protein product is CASSRDRREGYTF.

This clonotype was found a few times. V gene TRBV7-2 combines with J gene TRBJ1-2; D may be TRBD1 (5 bases). Trimming cost V 5 bases and J 5 bases, with 15 bases left between them. Germline V CDR1 and CDR2: SGHTA, FQGNSA. CDR3 length: 14 residues. The CDR3 DNA reads TGTGCCAGCAGCCCGGATGGGGGAGGATATGGCTACACCTTC. Translated: CASSPDGGGYGYTF.

This clonotype was seen ten or more times. The chain combines TRBV12-3 or TRBV12-4 with TRBJ2-1; no reliable D call. This CDR3 region has 12 residues. V lost 1 base, J lost 9 bases, and 7 bases lay in between. The CDR3 loop reads CASSLVGGEQFF. CDR3 coding DNA: TGTGCCAGCAGTTTAGTAGGTGGTGAGCAGTTCTTC.

This clonotype was seen a few times. The chain employs TRBV12-3 or TRBV12-4 and TRBJ2-1; possibly TRBD2 for D (6 bases). The CDR3 loop spans 16 amino acids. V was shortened by 2 bases and J by 0 bases, with 11 bases between the two germline ends. The CDR3 spells CASSLPAGSSYNEQFF. The CDR3 DNA sequence: TGTGCCAGCAGTTTACCCGCGGGGAGCTCCTACAATGAGCAGTTCTTC.

This clonotype was observed a few times. J is TRBJ1-1 and V is TRBV4-1; 7 bases are shared with TRBD1. This CDR3 is built from 14 residues. V lost 6 bases and J lost 3; bases outside the gene matches: 7. CDR1 and CDR2 from the germline V gene are MGHRA and YSYEKL. The CDR3 DNA sequence: TGCGCCAGCAGTCACGGACAGGCCCACACTGAAGCTTTCTTT. It translates to CASSHGQAHTEAFF.

This clonotype was observed a few times. The rearrangement links TRBV20-1 to TRBJ2-1; D gene uncertain. The CDR3 consists of 14 residues. V was cut by 2 bases and J by 6 bases, with 14 bases left in between. Germline V gene sequence: CDR1 DFQATT, CDR2 SNEGSKA (reference sequence). The CDR3 DNA reads as TGCAGTGCTAGAAAAGGAGTTGTTCCCAATGAGCAGTTCTTC. Translation gives CSARKGVVPNEQFF.

The V call is TRBV4-3, the J call TRBJ1-1; unclear D gene. V was cut by 1 base and J by 0 bases, with 9 bases left in between. Germline values: CDR1 LGHNA, CDR2 YSLEER. The CDR3 extends over 15 amino acids. DNA for the CDR3: TGCGCCAGCAGCCAAGCCTCCCAGCTGAACACTGAAGCTTTCTTT. Encoded protein: CASSQASQLNTEAFF.

The chain joins TRBV6-5 to TRBJ2-7; 8 positions match TRBD1. J gave up 3 bases and V 0 bases, and 4 bases lay outside the gene matches. CDR1 MNHEY and CDR2 SVGAGI come from the germline V gene. The CDR3 covers 15 residues. DNA for the CDR3: TGTGCCAGCAGTTACTCTGGGACAGGTGGCTACGAGCAGTACTTC. It yields the protein CASSYSGTGGYEQYF.

This clonotype has more than one count but fewer than ten. The V call is TRBV4-1, the J call TRBJ2-7; 7 bases map to TRBD2. V lost 1 base, J lost 6 bases, and 0 bases stayed unmatched. This CDR3 is built from 12 residues. The germline gives CDR1 MGHRA, CDR2 YSYEKL. The chain's CDR3 is CASSQAGGEQYF. The CDR3 DNA sequence: TGCGCCAGCAGCCAAGCGGGGGGCGAGCAGTACTTC.

The chain couples TRBV7-2 to TRBJ2-2; D possibly corresponds to TRBD2 (5 bases). There are 15 residues in the CDR3. CDR1 is SGHTA and CDR2 is FQGNSA in the germline V gene. The germline V and J ends were trimmed by 1 base and 7 bases, with 13 bases remaining between them. In DNA form, the CDR3 reads TGTGCCAGCAGCTTAGGCCCGGCGGGCGGCGGGGAGCTGTTTTTT. It specifies CASSLGPAGGGELFF.

V usage is TRBV7-2 and J usage is TRBJ2-6; weak D call: TRBD1 (6 bases). The CDR3 is 17 residues long. With 6 bases removed from V and 2 bases from J, the gap between germline ends came to 17 bases. The germline CDR1 and CDR2 sequences are SGHTA and FQGNSA. This chain's CDR3 is CASRFPAPGAGANVLTF. The CDR3 nucleotides are TGTGCCAGCAGGTTTCCAGCTCCAGGGGCTGGGGCCAACGTCCTGACTTTC.

The gene calls are TRBV5-1 and TRBJ2-1; TRBD2 matches at 14 bases. Germline CDR1 and CDR2: SGHRS and YFSETQ. V trimming: 3 bases; J trimming: 2 bases; junction bases outside the gene matches: 4. The CDR3 loop spans 17 amino acids. The CDR3 here is CASSSWTSGRPYNEQFF. CDR3 sequence (DNA): TGCGCCAGCAGCTCGTGGACTAGCGGGAGGCCCTACAATGAGCAGTTCTTC.